This T cell receptor beta chain is from a study of cytomegalovirus exposure and HLA in healthy donors. Unrecorded immune exposure was likely among donors, who were nominally healthy when sampled. As concerns this clone: In the same sample, other DNA sequences code for this CDR3.

Researchers ran the PCR with 60 Vbeta and 13 Jbeta primers. Assay: immunoSEQ multiplex PCR; the TCRdb copy retains only in-frame clones and omits some. The table lists about 120,000 clones, roughly 69% of them singletons. V shed 4 bases and J 4 bases; nucleotides not matched to a gene: 0. CDR3 length: 12 residues. Germline values: CDR1 LNHDA, CDR2 SQIVND (reference sequence). This chain links TRBV19 with TRBJ1-2; 7 nucleotides line up with TRBD1. The receptor was derived from a woman aged 40 to 50 in good health and CMV-seropositive. Sequencing input: PBMCs. The CDR3 bases are TGTGCCAGTAGTAGACAGGGCTATGGCTACACCTTC. It is translated as CASSRQGYGYTF.